This paragraph reports one T cell receptor (beta chain). This clonotype was observed a few times. The antigen this receptor binds is unknown. There are no base qualities to consult, and no much larger clone falls within one base. The sample originates from a study of blood T cells in healthy people across ages (dated by TCRdb to 2013 to 2016). About the study as a whole: In model experiments, template switching captured about one uniquely barcoded TCR beta cDNA molecule for every two T cells. Age-related changes in TCR beta repertoire diversity were measured in the study by deep sequencing normalized with unique cDNA molecular identifiers. Using the same blood draw, the study looked at two additional independent replicas of 1 million unique cDNA reads for two donors, one aged 18 to 29 and the other aged 80 or older. The donors were divided into four age groups: young (average roughly 17 years), middle-aged (over 35), aged (about 60) and long-lived (about 90). To avoid experimental bias, donors of different ages were spread randomly across the sequencing lanes. Study-wide conclusions, independent of this receptor: As age increased, observed TCR beta diversity per million T cells dropped in a roughly linear way, and a significant reduction was already evident by age 40. Conclusive comparison of naive and antigen-experienced compartments was prevented by the profiling of bulk unsorted PBMCs. Compared with the aged group, more naive CD4+ T cells, fewer expanded clones and increased TCR diversity were shown by the long-lived group, suggesting age selection. Estimates of total diversity based on one million sequenced T cells were regarded as lower bounds and as underestimates. A strong correlation was found between observed TCR beta diversity and the percentage of naive T cells measured by flow cytometry. Donor CMV infection status was unknown, potentially confounding age-related changes in expanded clonotypes.

In the germline V gene, CDR1 corresponds to ENHRY and CDR2 to SYGVKD. Clipping removes 2 bases from V and 5 bases from J, with 13 as the unmatched junction base count. Spanning cysteine to phenylalanine, the CDR3 consists of 17 amino acids. The sequence is cut down to CDR3 DNA, 51 bases in frame from base 1. The library was built by means of 5' RACE. The data were produced on an Illumina HiSeq 2500. A second PCR of roughly 7 to 11 cycles was performed with a sample-barcoded 5' primer and a J-beta primer mix. A unique molecular identifier was introduced onto each TCR beta cDNA molecule by a template-switch 5' adaptor carrying 12 random nucleotides. At least 2.5 million CDR3-containing paired-end reads were obtained from each sample. First-strand cDNA synthesis was performed from all RNA using the Mint cDNA synthesis kit, with priming by a TRBC-specific oligonucleotide. After uracil-DNA glycosylase treatment, a first 18-cycle PCR used universal primers M1SS and BC2_uni_R on all cDNA. Per the source publication's procedure: For normalization, 1 million high-quality reads, each with a distinct molecular identifier, were randomly selected from each sample. Reads sharing molecular identifiers were discarded rather than binned into consensus sequences. CDR3 identification, clonotype clustering and error correction used MiTCR with a Q25 quality threshold and the strictest error-elimination algorithm. A nonparametric unseen species model with Euler transformation was used to estimate lower-bound total TCR beta diversity. TCRdb itself trimmed the public reads at Q25 with fastp, ran MiXCR and retained productive beta chains. Here each entry gathers all rows of one CDR3 protein and keeps the most common genes and DNA. The V and J calls and clone size come from TCRdb's table, not from the authors' own analysis. Counted in this sample were 2 million or so distinct CDR3 sequences; 49% of them appeared once. The ten largest make up less than 2.5% of the sample.

Systemically healthy Caucasian individuals from Russia, 35 to 40 in total and aged roughly 6 to 95 years, were included as donors. Ten milliliters of peripheral blood were drawn from each donor into EDTA-treated Vacutainer tubes. PBMCs were isolated by Ficoll-Paque density-gradient centrifugation, with at least 7 million obtained per sample. Trizol reagent was used to extract total RNA from the PBMCs, yielding at least 5 micrograms per sample. For every donor, an aliquot of PBMCs went through flow cytometry to measure the percentages of naive CD45RAhigh/CD27high T cells. This clonotype was obtained from a woman aged 40 to 50 in good health. Sequencing was carried out using blood. The sequence links TRBV10-3 to TRBJ2-5, and 8 bases in between align with TRBD1. The CDR3 corresponds to CAISERGLRDRWETQYF. The nucleotide sequence reads as follows: TGTGCCATCAGTGAGCGAGGACTCCGGGACAGGTGGGAGACCCAGTACTTC.